This T cell receptor (beta chain) was documented in a study of cytomegalovirus exposure and HLA in healthy donors. The CDR3 covers 15 residues. Germline CDR1 reads SNHLY; CDR2 reads FYNNEI. V gave up 8 bases and J gave up 4 bases, with 18 bases separating them. Regarding donors, all were healthy bone marrow donors. In the case of this clone: Its matching antigen is unknown.

Study-level results: Presence/absence analyses treated sequencing depth as roughly uniform across donors. Using a false discovery rate of 0.05, a later analysis showed that 16,951 TCR beta sequences were associated with HLA alleles. Cytomegalovirus association was listed for roughly 160 TCR beta chains.

The PCR used 60 Vbeta and 13 Jbeta primers. Sequencing was performed with immunoSEQ multiplex PCR; in TCRdb, only in-frame clones are kept and a portion is missing. The profile shows roughly 120,000 clones, roughly four fifths of them singletons. The rearrangement links TRBV2 to TRBJ2-1, with D possibly being TRBD2 (7 bases). This TCR derives from a male donor in good health and CMV-seropositive. Sequenced input: PBMCs. CDR3 sequence reads: CASGKGGGGYNEQFF. The CDR3, as DNA: TGTGCCAGCGGGAAGGGGGGCGGGGGATACAATGAGCAGTTCTTC.